The 20 T cell receptor beta chains reported below all come from one sample, sequenced in a study of T-cell reconstitution after alpha-beta-depleted transplantation in children (dated by TCRdb to about 2016). Library preparation employed PCR. Data came from an Illumina HiSeq 2500. To normalize quantification of the TCRbeta repertoire, the TCR libraries were built with molecular barcoding that relied on unique molecular identifiers. TCRdb trimmed the raw reads at Q25, called clones with MiXCR and kept productive beta chains. Rows merge per CDR3 protein into single entries with the most common DNA and genes. Present in this sample are just over 950,000 distinct CDR3 sequences, about 31% of which were seen just once. Together, the top ten hold more than 25% of the sample. Interpreted using the paper, the treatment or condition label stands for: allogeneic hematopoietic cell transplantation with graft depleted of TCRalphabeta T cells and CD19 B cells.

The sample consisted of PBMCs, mostly from graft donor cells, taken 360 days after TCRalphabeta/CD19-depleted stem cell transplant. The receptors derive from a boy younger than two who had a stem cell transplant for SCID, so the T cells may come from the graft donor.

The V and J genes are TRBV12-3 or TRBV12-4 and TRBJ2-1; no clear D. The CDR3 is made up of 16 amino acids. The V end was cut by 2 bases, the J end by 0 bases, with 11 bases between. The CDR3 loop reads CASSLIAPSSYNEQFF. In DNA form, the CDR3 reads TGTGCCAGCAGTTTAATCGCTCCCAGCTCCTACAATGAGCAGTTCTTC.

As concerns this clonotype: One end of the junction varies from germline; a read error may be responsible. The V call is TRBV13, the J call TRBJ2-7, with D hard to call. The CDR3 contains 13 residues. From germline, CDR1 is PRHDT and CDR2 FYEKMQ (reference sequence). The CDR3 DNA is TGTGCCAGCAGCCCCAAAGATCGCTACGAGGAGTACTTC. It is translated as CASSPKDRYEEYF. Together with reference TRBV13 and TRBJ2-7, the CDR3 gives the full variable domain: AAGVIQSPRHLIKEKRETATLKCYPIPRHDTVYWYQQGPGQDPQFLISFYEKMQSDKGSIPDRFSAQQFSDYHSELNMSSLELGDSALYFCASSPKDRYEEYFGPGTRLTVT.

V is TRBV12-5 and J is TRBJ2-7; D perhaps matches TRBD1 (6 bases). CDR3 length equals 13 residues. V lost 7 bases to trimming and J lost 2 bases, with 12 bases between them. CDR1 and CDR2 from the germline V gene are LGHNT and FRNRAP. The CDR3 nucleotides are TGTGCTAGTGCCTGGGACATCCCCTACGAGCAGTACTTC. Translating it yields CASAWDIPYEQYF. Drawing the rest from reference TRBV12-5 and TRBJ2-7, the complete variable domain is DARVTQTPRHKVTEMGQEVTMRCQPILGHNTVFWYRQTMMQGLELLAYFRNRAPLDDSGMPKDRFSAEMPDATLATLKIQPSEPRDSAVYFCASAWDIPYEQYFGPGTRLTVT.

There are a few counts of this clonotype. This chain joins TRBV29-1 and TRBJ2-7; 8 bases fit TRBD1. The trim removed 2 bases at V and 7 bases at J, leaving 1 base unmatched. Per the germline V gene, CDR1 is SQVTM and CDR2 is ANQGSEA. CDR3 size: 11 residues. The chain's CDR3 is CSVEYRGEQYF. The CDR3 nucleotides read TGCAGCGTTGAATACAGGGGGGAGCAGTACTTC.

This chain connects TRBV12-3 or TRBV12-4 to TRBJ2-2; 7 nucleotides match TRBD1. This CDR3 region has 15 residues. V dropped 6 bases and J dropped 6; count of bases not matched to a gene: 10. In nucleotides, the CDR3 is TGTGCCAGCAGCAAGACAGGGTCCAACTCCGGGGAGCTGTTTTTT. Translated: CASSKTGSNSGELFF.

The rearrangement links TRBV5-1 to TRBJ1-4; D remains ambiguous. V gave up 0 bases and J gave up 5 bases, with 17 bases separating them. The CDR3 is made up of 17 amino acids. The germline V gene encodes CDR1 SGHRS and CDR2 YFSETQ. CDR3 amino acids: CASSLGLLGPSNEKLFF. The CDR3 DNA is TGCGCCAGCAGCTTGGGCCTCTTAGGGCCGTCGAATGAAAAACTGTTTTTT.

The rearrangement links TRBV2 to TRBJ2-7; 10 nucleotides align to TRBD1. Germline-derived CDR1 and CDR2 are SNHLY and FYNNEI. Trimming removed 6 bases from V and 2 bases from J; junction bases left unmatched: 13. This CDR3 is built from 17 residues. This CDR3 is CASRFWGSGTGAYEQYF. CDR3 in DNA: TGTGCCAGCAGGTTCTGGGGTTCCGGGACAGGGGCCTACGAGCAGTACTTC.

This chain uses TRBV20-1 with TRBJ2-3; D tentatively fits TRBD1 or TRBD2 (5 bases each). Between the trimmed V and J ends, which lost 0 bases and 4 bases, there was a span of 20 bases. CDR3 size: 17 residues. Germline V gene data show CDR1 as DFQATT and CDR2 as SNEGSKA (reference sequence). The CDR3 coding sequence is TGCAGTGCTAGAGACGGAGAGGGGTACCCAAGCGCAGATACGCAGTATTTT. This encodes CSARDGEGYPSADTQYF.

J is TRBJ2-1 and V is TRBV29-1, with D tentatively TRBD1 or TRBD2 (6 bases each). The germline V gene has CDR1 SQVTM and CDR2 ANQGSEA. Trimming pared 7 bases from V and 9 bases from J, leaving 16 bases between. The CDR3 has 12 amino acids. CDR3 protein: CSAGGGPIEQFF. The CDR3, as DNA: TGCAGCGCTGGAGGGGGGCCTATTGAGCAGTTCTTC.

This clonotype was found a few times. The CDR3 sequence is CASSSRTGDTQYF. For the CDR3, the DNA is TGTGCTAGTAGTTCTAGGACGGGGGATACGCAGTATTTT. J is TRBJ2-3 and V is TRBV12-5, with D perhaps matching TRBD2 (5 bases). The CDR3 is made up of 13 amino acids. The V gene lost 8 bases and the J gene lost 6 bases, with 15 bases spanning the gap. Germline CDR1 LGHNT, CDR2 FRNRAP.

This clonotype has just a few counts. The chain couples TRBV29-1 to TRBJ2-3, with D uncertain. Germline CDR1 reads SQVTM; CDR2 reads ANQGSEA. V lost 6 bases and J 1 base, leaving 5 bases between the germline ends. This CDR3 contains 11 residues. Here the CDR3 reads CSVSGTDTQYF. The CDR3 region has the DNA TGCAGCGTGAGCGGCACAGATACGCAGTATTTT.

This clonotype has only a few counts. The CDR3 protein is CASSLQGQYNSPLHF. CDR3 coding DNA: TGTGCCAGCAGCCTCCAGGGGCAGTATAATTCACCCCTCCACTTT. The chain links TRBV28 to TRBJ1-6, with D maybe TRBD1 (6 bases). Germline V gene lookup returns CDR1 MDHEN and CDR2 SYDVKM. The CDR3 loop spans 15 amino acids. Trimming removed 6 bases from V and 4 bases from J, with 13 bases in between. The full variable domain, its missing parts supplied by reference TRBV28 and TRBJ1-6, is DVKVTQSSRYLVKRTGEKVFLECVQDMDHENMFWYRQDPGLGLRLIYFSYDVKMKEKGDIPEGYSVSREKKERFSLILESASTNQTSMYLCASSLQGQYNSPLHFGNGTRLTVT.

This clonotype was counted between two and nine times. The CDR3, as DNA: TGCGCCAGCAGCGAAGTTTATCAGGGAGGAGGCTACACCTTC. Protein product: CASSEVYQGGGYTF. The rearrangement uses TRBV5-1 and TRBJ1-2, with a weak D call TRBD1 (5 bases). V dropped 4 bases and J dropped 8 bases, with 18 bases sitting between them. This CDR3 spans 14 amino acids. CDR1 is SGHRS and CDR2 is YFSETQ in the germline V gene.

V usage is TRBV20-1 and J usage is TRBJ2-5; 7 positions match TRBD1. CDR3 size: 12 residues. CDR1 is DFQATT and CDR2 is SNEGSKA in the germline V gene (reference sequence). V shed 6 bases, J shed 4 bases, and the junction held 5 bases outside the gene matches. The CDR3 sequence: CSATTGAETQYF. The DNA of the CDR3 is TGCAGTGCCACAACAGGGGCAGAGACCCAGTACTTC.

This chain joins TRBV27 and TRBJ2-5; maybe TRBD2 (5 bases). The CDR3 sequence is 17 residues long. Trimming pared 2 bases from V and 2 bases from J, leaving 18 bases between. Germline V gene lookup returns CDR1 MNHEY and CDR2 SMNVEV (reference sequence). The CDR3 spells CASSLSRPGTPQETQYF. The CDR3, as DNA: TGTGCCAGCAGTTTAAGCCGGCCGGGAACCCCTCAAGAGACCCAGTACTTC.

This clonotype appeared a few times. The V gene is TRBV12-3 or TRBV12-4, the J gene TRBJ2-5; D is undetermined. V lost 3 bases to trimming and J lost 6 bases, with 11 bases between them. The CDR3 contains 13 residues. The CDR3 DNA reads as TGTGCCAGCAGTTTCAGAAGTGCGCAGACCCAGTACTTC. Translating it yields CASSFRSAQTQYF.

This clonotype was seen a handful of times. The chain carries TRBV5-1 and TRBJ2-5; no reliable D call. V was trimmed by 4 bases and J by 1 base, leaving 14 bases between them. Germline V CDR1 and CDR2: SGHRS, YFSETQ. The CDR3 runs to 15 residues. CDR3 bases: TGCGCCAGCAGCACGGGCCGTAGCATCCAAGAGACCCAGTACTTC. It codes for CASSTGRSIQETQYF.

This clonotype was seen only a few times. The CDR3 spells CASSSYLQGISSYEQYF. The DNA of the CDR3 is TGCGCCAGCAGCTCTTACCTACAGGGGATAAGCTCCTACGAGCAGTACTTC. The chain is built from TRBV5-1 and TRBJ2-7; 7 bases map to TRBD1. V shed 3 bases and J 0 bases; nucleotides not matched to a gene: 12. Germline V gene data show CDR1 as SGHRS and CDR2 as YFSETQ. This CDR3 has 17 residues. The entire variable domain, with the rest obtained from reference TRBV5-1 and TRBJ2-7, is as follows: KAGVTQTPRYLIKTRGQQVTLSCSPISGHRSVSWYQQTPGQGLQFLFEYFSETQRNKGNFPGRFSGRQFSNSRSEMNVSTLELGDSALYLCASSSYLQGISSYEQYFGPGTRLTVT.

The chain joins TRBV9 to TRBJ2-3, with D tentatively TRBD2 (7 bases). Per germline, CDR1 SGDLS and CDR2 YYNGEE. The V end was cut by 6 bases, the J end by 1 base, with 15 bases between. The CDR3 loop spans 15 amino acids. Written as DNA, the CDR3 is TGTGCCAGCACCACAGGGACTATGGGCACAGATACGCAGTATTTT. Its translation is CASTTGTMGTDTQYF.

The chain is built from TRBV20-1 and TRBJ2-1, with D perhaps being TRBD1 or TRBD2 (6 bases each). The CDR3 loop spans 15 amino acids. The germline gives CDR1 DFQATT, CDR2 SNEGSKA (reference sequence). The ends were cut back, 3 bases at V and 4 bases at J, with 16 bases in the middle. For the CDR3, the DNA is TGCAGTGCTAGGGGGGGCAAGGGGTCGTACAATGAGCAGTTCTTC. Translated: CSARGGKGSYNEQFF.